Each of the 11 T cell receptor beta chains below was sequenced from the same sample in a study of cytomegalovirus exposure and HLA in healthy donors. Sequencing used immunoSEQ multiplex PCR; TCRdb keeps in-frame clones, though not all of them. This sample has a few hundred thousand clones, with just over 85% found just once. Sequenced material: PBMCs. Every receptor here comes from a woman younger than 35 in good health and CMV-seronegative.

As for this clone: Different DNA sequences within this sample yield the same CDR3. The genes are TRBV18 and TRBJ2-7; TRBD1 matches at 11 bases. This CDR3 has 15 residues. The germline V gene has CDR1 KGHSH and CDR2 LQKENI. V trimming: 2 bases; J trimming: 4 bases; junction bases outside the gene matches: 4. CDR3 sequence reads: CASSPGTGGLYEQYF. The CDR3, as DNA: TGTGCCAGCTCACCAGGGACAGGGGGTCTGTACGAGCAGTACTTC.

This chain joins TRBV5-4 and TRBJ1-2; the D gene is possibly TRBD1 (6 bases). Germline CDR1 is SGHNT and CDR2 is YYREEE (reference sequence). The CDR3 length is 17 residues. V was cut by 1 base and J by 1 base, with 17 bases left in between. The CDR3 here is CASSLRGSPGDNYGYTF. CDR3 DNA sequence: TGTGCCAGCAGCTTGAGGGGGTCGCCAGGGGATAACTATGGCTACACCTTC.

This chain joins TRBV29-1 and TRBJ2-3, with TRBD2 identical over 7 bases. V gave up 6 bases and J gave up 0 bases; unmatched junction bases: 3. The CDR3 sequence is 13 residues long. Germline V gives CDR1 SQVTM, CDR2 ANQGSEA. CDR3 DNA: TGCAGCGTGCCGGGACTAAGCACAGATACGCAGTATTTT. Its protein is CSVPGLSTDTQYF.

Here the CDR3 DNA reads TGCGCCAGCAGCCAAGTAACACAGACATATGGCTACACCTTC. Amino acid sequence: CASSQVTQTYGYTF. V usage is TRBV4-1 and J usage is TRBJ1-2; D is ambiguous. The V gene lost 1 base and the J gene lost 5 bases, with 11 bases spanning the gap. Germline V CDR1 and CDR2: MGHRA, YSYEKL. The CDR3 is made up of 14 amino acids.

The chain recombines TRBV11-2 with TRBJ1-2; no clear D. V dropped 6 bases and J dropped 8 bases, with 13 bases sitting between them. The CDR3 contains 12 residues. Germline V CDR1 and CDR2: SGHAT, FQNNGV. In DNA, the CDR3 is TGTGCCAGCAGTTATAGTCCCCGGGGCTACACCTTC. It yields the protein CASSYSPRGYTF.

V is TRBV7-6 and J is TRBJ1-1, with 8 positions matching TRBD1. The CDR3 loop spans 14 amino acids. The trim removed 5 bases at V and 2 bases at J, leaving 4 bases unmatched. The germline gives CDR1 SGHVS, CDR2 FNYEAQ. CDR3 in amino acids: CASSRQGTNTEAFF. The CDR3 nucleotides read TGTGCCAGCAGCCGACAGGGGACAAACACTGAAGCTTTCTTT.

The chain joins TRBV6-5 to TRBJ2-7; the D gene is possibly TRBD1 (6 bases). V was shortened by 2 bases and J by 2 bases, with 10 bases between the two germline ends. Germline assignment: CDR1 MNHEY and CDR2 SVGAGI. The CDR3 has 14 amino acids. CDR3 amino acids: CASSYGQPTYEQYF. The CDR3 DNA is TGTGCCAGCAGTTACGGACAGCCCACCTACGAGCAGTACTTC.

The chain carries TRBV7-2 and TRBJ2-7; 8 bases line up with TRBD2. V trimming: 1 base; J trimming: 7 bases; junction bases outside the gene matches: 12. Germline V gene lookup returns CDR1 SGHTA and CDR2 FQGNSA. The CDR3 has 16 amino acids. CDR3 in DNA: TGTGCCAGCAGCTTAGACAGTAGCGGGATTGGATGGGAGCAGTACTTC. It translates to CASSLDSSGIGWEQYF.

The V and J genes are TRBV5-6 and TRBJ1-1; maybe TRBD1 (6 bases). The CDR3 runs 12 residues. CDR1 is SGHDT and CDR2 is YYEEEE in the germline V gene. The ends were cut back, 1 base at V and 7 bases at J, with 8 bases in the middle. The CDR3 sequence is CASSLTGIEAFF. CDR3 bases: TGTGCCAGCAGCTTGACAGGGATTGAAGCTTTCTTT. The full variable domain, with the rest looked up from reference TRBV5-6 and TRBJ1-1, is DAGVTQSPTHLIKTRGQQVTLRCSPKSGHDTVSWYQQALGQGPQFIFQYYEEEERQRGNFPDRFSGHQFPNYSSELNVNALLLGDSALYLCASSLTGIEAFFGQGTRLTVV.

This clone was recorded a few times. In DNA form, the CDR3 reads TGTGCCAGCAGCTTAGCACCGGGACAGGGAAGCTCCTACGAGCAGTACTTC. Encoded protein: CASSLAPGQGSSYEQYF. This chain connects TRBV7-9 to TRBJ2-7; 9 bases map to TRBD1. The CDR3 runs to 17 residues. V lost 0 bases to trimming and J lost 0 bases; unmatched junction nucleotides: 6. Germline CDR1 and CDR2: SEHNR and FQNEAQ (reference sequence).

The table lists this clone with a count of one. The rearrangement links TRBV7-2 to TRBJ2-5; 8 nucleotides line up with TRBD1. Losses at the gene ends were 5 bases for V and 2 bases for J; bases not matched to a gene: 7. The CDR3 has 15 residues. Germline lookup yields CDR1 SGHTA and CDR2 FQGNSA. The CDR3 is CASSHRTGTQETQYF. CDR3 DNA: TGTGCCAGCAGCCACCGGACAGGGACACAAGAGACCCAGTACTTC.